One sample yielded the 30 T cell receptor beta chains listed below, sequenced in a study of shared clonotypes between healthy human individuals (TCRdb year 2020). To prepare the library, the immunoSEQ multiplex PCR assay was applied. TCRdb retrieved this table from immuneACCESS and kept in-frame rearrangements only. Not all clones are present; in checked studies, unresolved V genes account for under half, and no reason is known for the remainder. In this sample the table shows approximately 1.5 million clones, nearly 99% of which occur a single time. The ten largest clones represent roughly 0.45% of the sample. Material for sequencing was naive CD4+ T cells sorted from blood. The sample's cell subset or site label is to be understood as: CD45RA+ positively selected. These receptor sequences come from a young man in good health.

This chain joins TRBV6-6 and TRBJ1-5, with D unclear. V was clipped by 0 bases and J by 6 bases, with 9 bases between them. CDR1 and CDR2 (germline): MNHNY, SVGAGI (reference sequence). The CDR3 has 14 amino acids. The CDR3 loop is CASSYSSSFQPQHF. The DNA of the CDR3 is TGTGCCAGCAGTTACTCCTCCAGTTTTCAGCCCCAGCATTTT.

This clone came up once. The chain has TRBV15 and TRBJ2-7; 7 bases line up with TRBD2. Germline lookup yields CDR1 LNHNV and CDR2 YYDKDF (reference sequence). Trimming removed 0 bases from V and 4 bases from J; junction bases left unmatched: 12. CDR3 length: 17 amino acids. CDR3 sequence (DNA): TGTGCCACCAGCAGAGATAAATTGGGCGGGAGTATTTACGAGCAGTACTTC. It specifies CATSRDKLGGSIYEQYF.

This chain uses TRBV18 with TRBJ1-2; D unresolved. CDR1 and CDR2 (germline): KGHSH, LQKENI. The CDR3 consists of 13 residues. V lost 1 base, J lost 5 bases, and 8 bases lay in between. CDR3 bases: TGTGCCAGCTCACCACAAGCTGGTTATGGCTACACCTTC. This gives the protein CASSPQAGYGYTF.

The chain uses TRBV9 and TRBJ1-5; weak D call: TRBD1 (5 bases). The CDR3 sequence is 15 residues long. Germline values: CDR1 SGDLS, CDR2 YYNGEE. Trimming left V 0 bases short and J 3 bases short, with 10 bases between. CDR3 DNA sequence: TGTGCCAGCAGCGTAGGTGGCAGGGTCAATCAGCCCCAGCATTTT. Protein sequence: CASSVGGRVNQPQHF.

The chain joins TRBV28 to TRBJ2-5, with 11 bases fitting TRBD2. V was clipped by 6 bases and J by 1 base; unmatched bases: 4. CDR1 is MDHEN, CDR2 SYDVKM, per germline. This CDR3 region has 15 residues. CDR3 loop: CASSPGLAVQETQYF. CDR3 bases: TGTGCCAGCAGCCCGGGACTAGCGGTCCAAGAGACCCAGTACTTC.

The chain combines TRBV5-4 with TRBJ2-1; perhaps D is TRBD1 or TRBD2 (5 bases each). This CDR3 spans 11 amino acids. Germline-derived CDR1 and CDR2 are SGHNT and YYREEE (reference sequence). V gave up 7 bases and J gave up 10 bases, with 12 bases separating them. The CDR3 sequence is CASFEGREQFF. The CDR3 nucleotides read TGTGCCAGCTTCGAGGGGCGGGAGCAGTTCTTC.

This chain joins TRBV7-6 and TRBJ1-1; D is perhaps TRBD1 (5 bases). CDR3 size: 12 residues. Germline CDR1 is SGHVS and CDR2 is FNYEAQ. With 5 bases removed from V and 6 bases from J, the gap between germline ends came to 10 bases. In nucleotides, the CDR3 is TGTGCCAGCAGCGAGCAGGGTTCTGAAGCTTTCTTT. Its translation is CASSEQGSEAFF.

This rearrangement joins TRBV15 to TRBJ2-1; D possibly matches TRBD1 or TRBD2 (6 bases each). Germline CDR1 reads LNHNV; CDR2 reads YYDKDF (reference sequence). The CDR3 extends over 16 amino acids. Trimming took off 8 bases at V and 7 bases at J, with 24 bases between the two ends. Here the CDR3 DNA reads TGTGCCACCCAAATATACGGGAGTGGTAGGGGGAATGAGCAGTTCTTC. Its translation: CATQIYGSGRGNEQFF.

The DNA of the CDR3 is TGTGCCAGCAGCCCGGGACTAGCGGGAGGAGGAATAGAGGACACCGGGGAGCTGTTTTTT. This gives the protein CASSPGLAGGGIEDTGELFF. The rearrangement joins TRBV5-8 to TRBJ2-2, with 15 nucleotides matching TRBD2. Germline CDR1 reads SGHTS; CDR2 reads YDEGEE. Trimming cost V 4 bases and J 3 bases; bases outside gene matches: 13. There are 20 residues in the CDR3.

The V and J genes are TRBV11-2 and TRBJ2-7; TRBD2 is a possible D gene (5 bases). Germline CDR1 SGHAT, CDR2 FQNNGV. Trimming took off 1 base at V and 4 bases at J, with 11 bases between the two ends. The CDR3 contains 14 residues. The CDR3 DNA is TGTGCCAGCAGCTTAGCTCGGGGAAGTTACGAGCAGTACTTC. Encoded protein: CASSLARGSYEQYF.

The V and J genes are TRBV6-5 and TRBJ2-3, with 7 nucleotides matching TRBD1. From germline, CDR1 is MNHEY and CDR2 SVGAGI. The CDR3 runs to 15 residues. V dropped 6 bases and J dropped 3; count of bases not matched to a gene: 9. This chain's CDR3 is CASRALGGGTDTQYF. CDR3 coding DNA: TGTGCCAGCAGAGCCCTAGGGGGCGGGACAGATACGCAGTATTTT.

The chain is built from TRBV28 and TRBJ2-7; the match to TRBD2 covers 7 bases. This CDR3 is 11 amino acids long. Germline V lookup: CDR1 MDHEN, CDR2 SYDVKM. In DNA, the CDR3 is TGTGCGAGCGGGGAGGACTACGAGCAGTACTTC. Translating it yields CASGEDYEQYF.

This chain's CDR3 is CASSRLAGVTGELFF. CDR3 in DNA: TGTGCCAGCAGCCGACTAGCGGGAGTCACCGGGGAGCTGTTTTTT. V and J are TRBV7-3 and TRBJ2-2, with 12 bases aligning to TRBD2. The CDR3 has 15 residues. From germline, CDR1 is SGHTA and CDR2 FQGTGA. Germline trimming cut 5 bases from V and 4 bases from J; bases unmatched to any gene: 2.

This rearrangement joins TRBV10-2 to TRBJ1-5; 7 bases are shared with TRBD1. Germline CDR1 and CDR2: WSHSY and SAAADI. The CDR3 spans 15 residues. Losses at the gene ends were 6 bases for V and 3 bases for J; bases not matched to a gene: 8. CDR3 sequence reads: CASRFDRANNQPQHF. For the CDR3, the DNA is TGCGCCAGCAGGTTTGACAGGGCTAACAATCAGCCCCAGCATTTT.

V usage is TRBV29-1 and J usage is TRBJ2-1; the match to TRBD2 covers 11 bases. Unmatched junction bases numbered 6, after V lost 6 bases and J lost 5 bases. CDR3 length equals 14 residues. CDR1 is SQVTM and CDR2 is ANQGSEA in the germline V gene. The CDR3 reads CSVFPGLADNEQFF. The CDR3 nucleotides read TGCAGCGTGTTCCCGGGACTAGCGGACAATGAGCAGTTCTTC.

DNA for the CDR3: TGTGCCAGCAGCCTAGGGAGCCGGGTCGAGTTCCTGGGGCCCTTCTACGAAAAACTGTTTTTT. Residues: CASSLGSRVEFLGPFYEKLFF. The chain couples TRBV14 to TRBJ1-4; perhaps TRBD1 as D (5 bases). CDR1 and CDR2 from the germline V gene are SGHDN and FVKESK. CDR3 length equals 21 residues. Trimming cost V 4 bases and J 8 bases, with 35 bases left between them.

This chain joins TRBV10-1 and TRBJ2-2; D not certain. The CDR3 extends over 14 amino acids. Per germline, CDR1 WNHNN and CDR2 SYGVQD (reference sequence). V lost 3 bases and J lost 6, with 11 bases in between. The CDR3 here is CASSETSQAGELFF. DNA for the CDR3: TGCGCCAGCAGTGAAACTTCCCAGGCCGGGGAGCTGTTTTTT.

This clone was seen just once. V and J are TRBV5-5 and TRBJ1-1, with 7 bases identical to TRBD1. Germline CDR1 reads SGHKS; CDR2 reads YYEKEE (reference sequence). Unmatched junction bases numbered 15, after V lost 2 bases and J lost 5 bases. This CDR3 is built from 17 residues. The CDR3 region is CASSFLAGGVGATEAFF. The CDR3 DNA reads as TGTGCCAGCAGCTTTTTAGCAGGGGGAGTAGGTGCGACTGAAGCTTTCTTT.

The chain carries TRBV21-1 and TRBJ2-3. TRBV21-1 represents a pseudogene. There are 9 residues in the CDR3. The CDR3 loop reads CATTDTQYF. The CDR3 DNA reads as TGTGCCACCACAGATACGCAGTATTTT.

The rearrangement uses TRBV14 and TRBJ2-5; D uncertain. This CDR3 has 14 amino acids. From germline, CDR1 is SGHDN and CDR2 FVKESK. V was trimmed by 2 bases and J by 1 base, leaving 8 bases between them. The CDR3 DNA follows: TGTGCCAGCAGCCAAAGTTTAGCCCAAGAGACCCAGTACTTC. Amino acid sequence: CASSQSLAQETQYF.

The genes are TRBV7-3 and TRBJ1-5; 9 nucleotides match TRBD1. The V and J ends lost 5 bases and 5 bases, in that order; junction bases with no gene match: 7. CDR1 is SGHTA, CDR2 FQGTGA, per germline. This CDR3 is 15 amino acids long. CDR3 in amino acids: CASSQTGGLDQPQHF. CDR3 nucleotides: TGTGCCAGCAGCCAAACAGGGGGCCTTGATCAGCCCCAGCATTTT.

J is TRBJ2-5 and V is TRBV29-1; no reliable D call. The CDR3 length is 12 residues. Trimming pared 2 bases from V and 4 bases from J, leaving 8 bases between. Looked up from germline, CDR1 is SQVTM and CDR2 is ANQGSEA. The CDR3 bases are TGCAGCGTTGAAAGGTATGGAGAGACCCAGTACTTC. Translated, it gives CSVERYGETQYF. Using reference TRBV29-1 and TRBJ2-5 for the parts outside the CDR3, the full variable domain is SAVISQKPSRDICQRGTSLTIQCQVDSQVTMMFWYRQQPGQSLTLIATANQGSEATYESGFVIDKFPISRPNLTFSTLTVSNMSPEDSSIYLCSVERYGETQYFGPGTRLLVL.

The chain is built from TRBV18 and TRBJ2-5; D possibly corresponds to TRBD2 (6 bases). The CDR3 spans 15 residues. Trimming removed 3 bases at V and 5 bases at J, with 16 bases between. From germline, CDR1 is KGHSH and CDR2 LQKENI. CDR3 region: CASSPPGRSVETQYF. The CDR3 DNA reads TGTGCCAGCTCACCGCCCGGGAGAAGCGTGGAGACCCAGTACTTC.

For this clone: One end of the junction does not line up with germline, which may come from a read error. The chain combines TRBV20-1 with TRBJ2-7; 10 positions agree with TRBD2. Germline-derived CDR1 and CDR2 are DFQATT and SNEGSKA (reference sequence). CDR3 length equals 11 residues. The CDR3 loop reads CSAREASGSSF. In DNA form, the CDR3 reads TGCAGTGCTAGAGAGGCTAGCGGGAGTTCTTTC.

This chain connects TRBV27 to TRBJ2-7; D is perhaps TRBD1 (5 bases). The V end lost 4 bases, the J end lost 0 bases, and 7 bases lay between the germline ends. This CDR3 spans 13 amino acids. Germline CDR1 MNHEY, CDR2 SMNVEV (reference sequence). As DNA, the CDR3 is TGTGCCAGCAGTTATGACAGCTCCTACGAGCAGTACTTC. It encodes CASSYDSSYEQYF.

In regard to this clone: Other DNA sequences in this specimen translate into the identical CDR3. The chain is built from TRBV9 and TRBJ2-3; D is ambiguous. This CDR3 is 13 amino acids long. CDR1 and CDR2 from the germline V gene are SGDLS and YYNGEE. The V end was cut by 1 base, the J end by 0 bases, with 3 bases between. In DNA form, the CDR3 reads TGTGCCAGCAGCGTAACTAGCACAGATACGCAGTATTTT. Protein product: CASSVTSTDTQYF.

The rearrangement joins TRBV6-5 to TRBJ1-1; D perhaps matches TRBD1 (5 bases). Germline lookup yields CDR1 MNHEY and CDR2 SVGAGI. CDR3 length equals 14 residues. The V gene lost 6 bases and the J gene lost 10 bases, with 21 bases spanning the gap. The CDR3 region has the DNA TGTGCCAGCAGACGCGTGGCGCAAAGCGGGGGAGCTTTCTTT. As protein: CASRRVAQSGGAFF.

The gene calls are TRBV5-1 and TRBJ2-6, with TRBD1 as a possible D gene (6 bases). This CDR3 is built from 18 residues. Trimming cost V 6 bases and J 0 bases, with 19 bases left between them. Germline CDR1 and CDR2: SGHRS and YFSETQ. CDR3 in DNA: TGCGCCAGCACCTTTGGGCGGACAGACCACTCTGGGGCCAACGTCCTGACTTTC. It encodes CASTFGRTDHSGANVLTF.

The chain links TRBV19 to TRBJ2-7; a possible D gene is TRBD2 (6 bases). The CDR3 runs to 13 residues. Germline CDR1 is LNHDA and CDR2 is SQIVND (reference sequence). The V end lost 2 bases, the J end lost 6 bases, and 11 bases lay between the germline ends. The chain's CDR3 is CASSILANGEQYF. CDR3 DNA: TGTGCCAGTAGTATACTAGCGAATGGCGAGCAGTACTTC.

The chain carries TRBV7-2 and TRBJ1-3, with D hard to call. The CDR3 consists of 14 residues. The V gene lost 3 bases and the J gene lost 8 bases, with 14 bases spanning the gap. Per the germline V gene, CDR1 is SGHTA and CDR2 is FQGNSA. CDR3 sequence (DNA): TGTGCCAGCAGCTTGGTCTTCGGAGGCCACACCATATATTTT. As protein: CASSLVFGGHTIYF. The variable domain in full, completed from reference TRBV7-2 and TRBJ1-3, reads GAGVSQSPSNKVTEKGKDVELRCDPISGHTALYWYRQSLGQGLEFLIYFQGNSAPDKSGLPSDRFSAERTGGSVSTLTIQRTQQEDSAVYLCASSLVFGGHTIYFGEGSWLTVV.